This TCR beta chain comes out of a study of T cells in Graves' hyperthyroidism and ophthalmopathy. V shed 3 bases and J 5 bases; nucleotides not matched to a gene: 8. The CDR3 has 16 residues. The germline V gene encodes CDR1 SNHLY and CDR2 FYNNEI. Study results and limitations: Before onset, by a median of approximately 6.8 months, the model predicted ophthalmopathy.

This clonotype was seen repeatedly, ten times or more. What it binds is not known. RNA transcripts were the template for amplifying TCR beta CDR3 regions. Primed by the HTBI set, a first-round RT-PCR was run on the TCR CDR3. TCRdb called the multiplex PCR reads again in MiXCR, with one record for every CDR3 protein. Of fewer than 400,000 distinct CDR3 sequences listed, more than 12% are singletons. The V and J genes are TRBV2 and TRBJ2-1; 9 nucleotides agree with TRBD1. The source material was blood. This sequence was found in a man between 45 and 60 years old with Graves' ophthalmopathy. This chain's CDR3 is CASSDGLGQGNNEQFF. The CDR3 DNA sequence: TGTGCCAGCAGTGATGGTTTGGGACAGGGAAACAATGAGCAGTTCTTC.